The 3 T cell receptor beta chains in this list originate from one sample, sequenced in a study of T-cell reconstitution after alpha-beta-depleted transplantation in children. Unique molecular identifiers tagged the TCRbeta library. TCRdb re-derived calls from the PCR reads in MiXCR, one entry per CDR3 protein. The top ten clones hold 5% to 5.5% of a sample with about 230,000 distinct CDR3 sequences, approximately 9.8% of them seen once. The input for sequencing was PBMCs from the stem cell graft donor, taken from the stem cell graft. The receptors were sampled from a human donor who donated a stem cell graft to a child with SCID.

This clonotype was seen at least ten times. The DNA of the CDR3 is TGCGCCAGCAGCCAAGGCACTAGCGGAGATACGCAGTATTTT. The encoded protein is CASSQGTSGDTQYF. The gene calls are TRBV5-1 and TRBJ2-3; 8 bases fit TRBD2. Germline V lookup: CDR1 SGHRS, CDR2 YFSETQ. The CDR3 is 14 residues long. V was pared by 4 bases and J by 5 bases, with 6 bases of the junction left unmatched.

This clonotype occurred many times. The chain combines TRBV5-1 with TRBJ2-3; 8 bases match TRBD1. Germline values: CDR1 SGHRS, CDR2 YFSETQ. V lost 0 bases and J lost 3; bases outside the gene matches: 9. The CDR3 is made up of 17 amino acids. CDR3 sequence (DNA): TGCGCCAGCAGCTTGGAACAGACAGGGGTTAGAACAGATACGCAGTATTTT. It yields the protein CASSLEQTGVRTDTQYF.

This clonotype was recorded at least ten times. The chain links TRBV5-6 to TRBJ2-2; a possible D gene is TRBD2 (5 bases). Germline CDR1 reads SGHDT; CDR2 reads YYEEEE. CDR3 size: 16 residues. The V and J ends lost 4 bases and 3 bases respectively, with 16 bases between them. The CDR3 loop is CASSLLKSGYTGELFF. The CDR3 DNA follows: TGTGCCAGCAGCCTGCTGAAGAGCGGCTACACCGGGGAGCTGTTTTTT.